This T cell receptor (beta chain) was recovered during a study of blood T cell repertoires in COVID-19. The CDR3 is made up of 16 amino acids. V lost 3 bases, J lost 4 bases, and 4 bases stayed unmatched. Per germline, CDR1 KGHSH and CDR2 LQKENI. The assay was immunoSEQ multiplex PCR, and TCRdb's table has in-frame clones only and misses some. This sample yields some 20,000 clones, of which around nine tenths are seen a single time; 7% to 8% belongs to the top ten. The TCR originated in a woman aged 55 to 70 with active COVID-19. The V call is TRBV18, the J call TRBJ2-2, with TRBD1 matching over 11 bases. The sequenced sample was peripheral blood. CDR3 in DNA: TGTGCCAGCTCACCTAAGGGACAGGGGGTCACCGGGGAGCTGTTTTTT. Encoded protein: CASSPKGQGVTGELFF. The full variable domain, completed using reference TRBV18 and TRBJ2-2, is NAGVMQNPRHLVRRRGQEARLRCSPMKGHSHVYWYRQLPEEGLKFMVYLQKENIIDESGMPKERFSAEFPKEGPSILRIQQVVRGDSAAYFCASSPKGQGVTGELFFGEGSRLTVL.